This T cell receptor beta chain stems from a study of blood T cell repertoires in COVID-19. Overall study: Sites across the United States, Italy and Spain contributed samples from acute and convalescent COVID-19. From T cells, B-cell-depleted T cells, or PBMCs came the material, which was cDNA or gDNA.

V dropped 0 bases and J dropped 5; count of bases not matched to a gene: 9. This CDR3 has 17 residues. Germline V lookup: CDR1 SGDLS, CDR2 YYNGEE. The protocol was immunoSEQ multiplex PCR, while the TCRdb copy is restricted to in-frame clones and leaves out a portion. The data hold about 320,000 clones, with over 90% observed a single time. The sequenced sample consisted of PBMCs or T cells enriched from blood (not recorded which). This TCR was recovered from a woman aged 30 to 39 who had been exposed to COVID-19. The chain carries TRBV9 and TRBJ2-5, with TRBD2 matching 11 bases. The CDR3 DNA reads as TGTGCCAGCAGCGTAGGGGTTAGCGGGGGGGCGATGGAGACCCAGTACTTC. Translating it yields CASSVGVSGGAMETQYF.